This T cell receptor (beta chain) was captured by sequencing in a study of blood T cell repertoires in COVID-19. Overall study context: The analysed material was cDNA or gDNA that came from T cells, B-cell-depleted T cells, or PBMCs.

Clones were read by immunoSEQ multiplex PCR, and TCRdb kept only the in-frame ones, dropping some. Counted here are about 160,000 clones, 75% to 90% occurring once; the ten biggest clones make up under 4%. CDR3 size: 16 residues. Per germline, CDR1 SNHLY and CDR2 FYNNEI. V was pared by 10 bases and J by 3 bases, with 16 bases of the junction left unmatched. The sample consisted of peripheral blood. The sequence derives from a human donor with acute or convalescent COVID-19. The donor label of this sample is uncertain. The J gene is TRBJ1-2, the V gene TRBV2, with 8 bases identical to TRBD1. The CDR3 sequence: CATRPQGARGYYGYTF. In DNA, the CDR3 is TGTGCCACCAGACCTCAGGGGGCGCGGGGATACTATGGCTACACCTTC.